This T cell receptor (beta chain) emerged from a study of T-cell memory formation after mild COVID-19. TCRdb redid the calling of the 5' RACE reads with MiXCR, one entry per CDR3 protein. Of about 84,000 distinct CDR3 sequences listed, over 11% are singletons. Trimming took 0 bases from V and 5 from J; bases not matched to a gene: 9. The germline V gene has CDR1 LGHNA and CDR2 YSLEER. This CDR3 is 19 amino acids long. This clonotype was sampled from an adult woman who had mild COVID-19 (a few samples of this study predate the infection). Cell type and time point are not known. The rearrangement links TRBV4-3 to TRBJ2-2, with 13 nucleotides matching TRBD2. Sequenced sample: PBMCs or a T cell subset sorted from them (not recorded which). This chain's CDR3 is CASSQERLAGGPGTGELFF. Here the CDR3 DNA reads TGCGCCAGCAGCCAAGAAAGACTAGCGGGAGGCCCAGGGACCGGGGAGCTGTTTTTT.